This T cell receptor beta chain is from a study of blood T cells in healthy people across ages. Study-level points and caveats: Compared with aged donors, long-lived donors showed fewer expanded clones, suggesting selection.

Combining a sample-barcoded 5' primer with a J-beta primer mix, a second PCR ran for 7 to 11 cycles. One entry per CDR3 protein, called by TCRdb with MiXCR from the 5' RACE reads. The table has about 800,000 distinct CDR3 sequences, approximately 25% seen once; the top ten hold under 4.5%. The germline V gene encodes CDR1 ENHRY and CDR2 SYGVKD. This CDR3 region has 17 residues. There are a few counts of this clonotype. No antigen is known for it. These data were likewise used in another study, on T cells of mothers and their children. Turning to that study: There were over 8.5 million TCR beta CDR3 reads from each mother and about 3 million from each child.

This TCR came from a boy aged 5 to 17 in good health. Sequencing was performed on blood. The rearrangement joins TRBV10-3 to TRBJ2-7; D may be TRBD1 (6 bases). The tail of the sequence fits TRBJ2-5 better, so the J call may be wrong. The CDR3 loop is CAISEGGPGSYQETQYF. In nucleotides, the CDR3 is TGTGCCATCAGTGAGGGGGGCCCGGGGTCGTACCAAGAGACCCAGTACTTC.